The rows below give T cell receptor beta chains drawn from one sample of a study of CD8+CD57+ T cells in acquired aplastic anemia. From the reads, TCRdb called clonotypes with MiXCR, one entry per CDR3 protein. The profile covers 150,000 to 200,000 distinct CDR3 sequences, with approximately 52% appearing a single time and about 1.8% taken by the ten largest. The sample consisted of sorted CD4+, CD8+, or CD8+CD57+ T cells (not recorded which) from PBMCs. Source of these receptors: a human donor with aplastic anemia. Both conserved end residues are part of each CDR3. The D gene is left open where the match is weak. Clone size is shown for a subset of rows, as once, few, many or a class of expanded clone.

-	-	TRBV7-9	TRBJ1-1	TGTGCCAGCAGTGACGCGGGCAGAAACACTGAAGCTTTCTTT	CASSDAGRNTEAFF
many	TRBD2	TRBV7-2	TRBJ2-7	TGTGCCAGCAGCTTGTCTAGCGGGAGTGTTTTGGAGCAGTACTTC	CASSLSSGSVLEQYF
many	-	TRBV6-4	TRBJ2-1	TGTGCCAGCAGTGACCATAGCGCCCCTTACAATGAGCAGTTCTTC	CASSDHSAPYNEQFF
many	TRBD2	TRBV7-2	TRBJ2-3	TGTGCCAGCAGCCGCCGGATAGCGGGAGTCACAGATACGCAGTATTTT	CASSRRIAGVTDTQYF
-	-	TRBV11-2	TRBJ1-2	TGTGCCAGCAGCTCCGACCGATCATATGGCTACACCTTC	CASSSDRSYGYTF
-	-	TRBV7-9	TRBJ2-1	TGTGCCAGCAGCTTAGCGGGGACTGAGCAGTTCTTC	CASSLAGTEQFF
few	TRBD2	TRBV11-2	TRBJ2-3	TGTGCCAGCAGCACCCCCGGTAGCGGGGGAGGAGTAGATACGCAGTACTTT	CASSTPGSGGGVDTQYF
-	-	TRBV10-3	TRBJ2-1	TGTGCCATCGAGCTGGAGGTGTACAATGAGCAGTTCTTC	CAIELEVYNEQFF
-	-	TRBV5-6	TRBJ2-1	TGTGCCAGTAAACTAGGGGGAAGCGATGAGCAGTTCTTC	CASKLGGSDEQFF
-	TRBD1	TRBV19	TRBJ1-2	TGTGCTACGGAGGGACAGGATAAAACTAACTATGGCTACACCTTC	CATEGQDKTNYGYTF
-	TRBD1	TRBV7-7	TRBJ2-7	TGTGCCAGCAGCCCGGGACAGGGTATCTACGAGCAGTACTTC	CASSPGQGIYEQYF
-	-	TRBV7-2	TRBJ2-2	TGTGCCAGCAGCTTAACGACGGGGAACACCGGGGAGCTGTTTTTT	CASSLTTGNTGELFF
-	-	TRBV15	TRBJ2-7	TGTGCCACCAGCGCTCGACAGGGAGGGCCCTACGAGCAGTACTTC	CATSARQGGPYEQYF
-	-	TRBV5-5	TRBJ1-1	TGTGCCAGCAGCTCGTCGGCGGCCATGAACACTGAAGCTTTCTTT	CASSSSAAMNTEAFF
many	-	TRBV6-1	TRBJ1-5	TGTGCCAGCAAGTGGGGGTCTAGCAATCAGCCCCAGCATTTT	CASKWGSSNQPQHF
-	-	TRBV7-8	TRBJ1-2	TGTGCCAGCAGCTGGACGGAAAACTATGGCTACACCTTC	CASSWTENYGYTF
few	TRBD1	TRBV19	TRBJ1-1	TGTGCCAGTAGTATTCGGACAGGTGAAGCTTTCTTT	CASSIRTGEAFF
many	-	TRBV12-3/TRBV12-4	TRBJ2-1	TGTGCCAGCAGTTTAGGCGGCGCCAACAATGAGCAGTTCTTC	CASSLGGANNEQFF
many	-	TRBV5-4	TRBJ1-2	TGTGCCAGCAGCGGCCGCCGGGACGGAGGCTATGGCTACACCTTC	CASSGRRDGGYGYTF
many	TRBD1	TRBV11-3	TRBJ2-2	TGTGCCAGCAGTCGGGACAGGCGACTCGGGGAGCTGTTTTTT	CASSRDRRLGELFF
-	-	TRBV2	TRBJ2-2	TGTGCCACTGAAAACACCGGGGAGCTGTTTTTT	CATENTGELFF
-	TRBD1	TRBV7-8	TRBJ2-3	TGTGCCAGCAGCTCCGTCCCGGGACAGGCTGTGACAGATACGCAGTATTTT	CASSSVPGQAVTDTQYF
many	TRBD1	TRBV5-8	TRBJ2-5	TGTGCCAGCAGCATTACCGGACAGGAAGAGACCCAGTACTTC	CASSITGQEETQYF
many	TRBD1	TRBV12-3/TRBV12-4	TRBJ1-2	TGTGCCAGCAGTCGCCGACAGGGGCTTTACACCTTC	CASSRRQGLYTF
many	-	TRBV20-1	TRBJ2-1	TGCAGTACCATGATGGGCTACAATGAGCAGTTCTTC	CSTMMGYNEQFF
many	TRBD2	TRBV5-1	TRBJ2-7	TGCGCCAGCAGCTTAAGGACTAGCGGGAGGGCCGACGACGAGCAGTACTTC	CASSLRTSGRADDEQYF
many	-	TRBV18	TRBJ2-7	TGTGCCAGCTCACTGCGACAGGCCTCCTACGAGCAGTACTTC	CASSLRQASYEQYF
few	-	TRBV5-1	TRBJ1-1	TGCGCCAGCAGCTTGGGAACAGTACAGAACACTGAAGCTTTCTTT	CASSLGTVQNTEAFF